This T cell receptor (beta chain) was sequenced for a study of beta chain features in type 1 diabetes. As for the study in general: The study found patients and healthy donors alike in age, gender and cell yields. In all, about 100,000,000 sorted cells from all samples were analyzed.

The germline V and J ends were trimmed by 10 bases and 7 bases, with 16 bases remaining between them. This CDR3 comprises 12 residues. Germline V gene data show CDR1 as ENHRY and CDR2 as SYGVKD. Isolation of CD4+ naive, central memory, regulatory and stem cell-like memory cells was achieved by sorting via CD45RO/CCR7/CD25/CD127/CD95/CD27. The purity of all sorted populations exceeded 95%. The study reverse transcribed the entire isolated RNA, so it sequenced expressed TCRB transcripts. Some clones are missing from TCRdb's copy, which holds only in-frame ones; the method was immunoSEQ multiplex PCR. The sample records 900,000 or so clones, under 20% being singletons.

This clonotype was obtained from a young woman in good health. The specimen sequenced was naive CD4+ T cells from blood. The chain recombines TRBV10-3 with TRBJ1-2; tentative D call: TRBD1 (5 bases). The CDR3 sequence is CASVGNGGGYTF. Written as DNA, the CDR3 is TGTGCCAGCGTGGGTAATGGGGGTGGCTACACCTTC.